The clone carrying this T cell receptor beta chain was counted only a few times. Its antigen is unknown. Antigen-specific CD4+ T cells were first expanded with viral peptide pools by the ViraFEST assay and only then sequenced. After more than 8 days in culture, the CD4+ T cells were isolated. All participants had two doses of either the BNT162b2 or mRNA-1273 vaccine. This record comes from a study of vaccination effects on CD4 cells after COVID-19. Study-level findings and limits: By a late point after vaccination, infection- and vaccine-induced clones had shrunk markedly through clonal contraction.

Trimming removed 4 bases at V and 8 bases at J, with 12 bases between. There are 12 residues in the CDR3. Per the germline V gene, CDR1 is SGDLS and CDR2 is YYNGEE. TCRdb's table, derived via immunoSEQ multiplex PCR, lists solely in-frame clones and lacks some. Of around 81,000 clones in the sample, 77% were seen once. Sequenced material: CD4+ T cells from PBMCs cultured with HCoV-OC43 spike peptides, taken after COVID-19 vaccination. Subset specified: HCoV-OC43 spike overlapping peptide pool stimulation. The V gene is TRBV9, the J gene TRBJ1-2; D is ambiguous. The sequence derives from a human donor who received a COVID-19 vaccine. The CDR3 coding sequence is TGTGCCAGCAGCCCAGACAAGAGGGGCTACACCTTC. Its protein product is CASSPDKRGYTF.